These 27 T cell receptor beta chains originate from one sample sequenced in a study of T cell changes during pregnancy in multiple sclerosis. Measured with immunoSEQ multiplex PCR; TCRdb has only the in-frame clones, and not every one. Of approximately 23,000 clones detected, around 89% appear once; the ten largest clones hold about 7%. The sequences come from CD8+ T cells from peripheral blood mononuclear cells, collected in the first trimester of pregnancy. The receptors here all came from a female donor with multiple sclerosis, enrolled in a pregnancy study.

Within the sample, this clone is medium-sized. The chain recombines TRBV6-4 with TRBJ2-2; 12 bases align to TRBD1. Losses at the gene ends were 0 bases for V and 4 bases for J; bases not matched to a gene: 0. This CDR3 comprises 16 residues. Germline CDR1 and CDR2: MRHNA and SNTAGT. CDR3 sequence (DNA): TGTGCCAGCAGTGACTCGGGACAGGGGGCCACCGGGGAGCTGTTTTTT. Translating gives CASSDSGQGATGELFF.

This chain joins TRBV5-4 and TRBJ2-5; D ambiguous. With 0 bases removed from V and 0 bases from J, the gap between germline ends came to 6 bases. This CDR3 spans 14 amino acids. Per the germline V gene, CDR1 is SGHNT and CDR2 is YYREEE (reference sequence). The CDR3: CASSLAQYQETQYF. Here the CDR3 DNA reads TGTGCCAGCAGCTTGGCCCAGTACCAAGAGACCCAGTACTTC.

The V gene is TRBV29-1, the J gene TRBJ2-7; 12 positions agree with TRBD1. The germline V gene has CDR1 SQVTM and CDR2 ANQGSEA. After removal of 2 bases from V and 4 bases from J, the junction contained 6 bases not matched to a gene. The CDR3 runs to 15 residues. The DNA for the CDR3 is TGCAGCGTTGAAAGGGGACAGGGGGCAGGGTACGAGCAGTACTTC. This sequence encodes CSVERGQGAGYEQYF.

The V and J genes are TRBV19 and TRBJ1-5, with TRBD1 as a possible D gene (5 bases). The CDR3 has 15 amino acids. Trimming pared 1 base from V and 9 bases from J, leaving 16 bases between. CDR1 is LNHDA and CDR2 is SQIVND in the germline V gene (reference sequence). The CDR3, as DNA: TGTGCCAGTAGTATAGGGGTTGGGGCGCTGCTGCCCCAGCATTTT. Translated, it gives CASSIGVGALLPQHF.

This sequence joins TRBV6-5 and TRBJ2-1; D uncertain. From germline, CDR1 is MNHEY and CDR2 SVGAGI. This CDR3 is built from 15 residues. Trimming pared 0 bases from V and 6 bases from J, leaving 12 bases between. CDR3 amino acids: CASSYSTSNSNEQFF. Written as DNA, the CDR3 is TGTGCCAGCAGTTACTCGACATCTAACTCCAATGAGCAGTTCTTC.

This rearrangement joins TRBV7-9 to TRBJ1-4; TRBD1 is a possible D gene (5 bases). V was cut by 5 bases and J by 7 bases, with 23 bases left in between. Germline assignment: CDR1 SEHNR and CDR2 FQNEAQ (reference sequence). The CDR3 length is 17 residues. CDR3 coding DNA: TGTGCCAGCAGCGACGGGGCCGGATGGGGAGGGAGTGAAAAACTGTTTTTT. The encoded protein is CASSDGAGWGGSEKLFF.

CDR3 in amino acids: CASSEWDYTDTQYF. Here the CDR3 DNA reads TGTGCCAGCAGTGAGTGGGACTACACAGATACGCAGTATTTT. The chain uses TRBV9 and TRBJ2-3, with 7 bases fitting TRBD2. The J segment lost 2 bases and the V segment lost 5 bases, leaving 5 bases of the junction unmatched. The CDR3 contains 14 residues. The V gene's germline CDR1 is SGDLS and CDR2 YYNGEE.

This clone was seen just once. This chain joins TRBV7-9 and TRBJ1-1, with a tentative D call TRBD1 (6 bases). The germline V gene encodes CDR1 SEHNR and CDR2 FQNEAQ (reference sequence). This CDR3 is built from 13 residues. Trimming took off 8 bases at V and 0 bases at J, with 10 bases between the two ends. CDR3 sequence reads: CASGTTLNTEAFF. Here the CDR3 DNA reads TGTGCCAGCGGGACAACCTTGAACACTGAAGCTTTCTTT.

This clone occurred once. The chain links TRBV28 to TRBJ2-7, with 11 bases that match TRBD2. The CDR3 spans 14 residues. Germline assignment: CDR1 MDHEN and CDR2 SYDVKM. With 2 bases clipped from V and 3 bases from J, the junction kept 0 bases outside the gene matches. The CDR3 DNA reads TGTGCCAGCAGTTTACTAGCGGGGGGCTACGAGCAGTACTTC. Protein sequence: CASSLLAGGYEQYF.

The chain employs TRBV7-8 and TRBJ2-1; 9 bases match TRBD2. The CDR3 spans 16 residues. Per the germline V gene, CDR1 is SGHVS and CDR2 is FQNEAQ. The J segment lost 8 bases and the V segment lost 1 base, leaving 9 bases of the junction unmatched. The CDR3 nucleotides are TGTGCCAGCAGCTTAGTGTTGGCGGGAGGGGGTTATGAGCAGTTCTTC. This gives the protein CASSLVLAGGGYEQFF.

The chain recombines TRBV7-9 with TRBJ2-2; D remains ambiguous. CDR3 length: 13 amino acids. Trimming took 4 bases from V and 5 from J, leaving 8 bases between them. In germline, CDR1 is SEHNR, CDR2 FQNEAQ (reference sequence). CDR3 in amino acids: CASSSTPTGELFF. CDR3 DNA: TGTGCCAGCAGCTCCACACCTACCGGGGAGCTGTTTTTT.

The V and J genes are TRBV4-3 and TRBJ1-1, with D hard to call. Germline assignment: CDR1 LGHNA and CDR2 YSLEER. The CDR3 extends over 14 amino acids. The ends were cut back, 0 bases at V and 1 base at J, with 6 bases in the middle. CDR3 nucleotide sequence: TGCGCCAGCAGCCAAGATCCCAAGAACACTGAAGCTTTCTTT. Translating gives CASSQDPKNTEAFF.

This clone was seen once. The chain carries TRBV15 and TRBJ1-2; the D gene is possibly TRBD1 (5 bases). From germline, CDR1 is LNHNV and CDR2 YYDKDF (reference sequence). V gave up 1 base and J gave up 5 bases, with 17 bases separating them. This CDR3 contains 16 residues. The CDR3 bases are TGTGCCACCAGCAGAGGGACTAGCCGTCAGGGATATGGCTACACCTTC. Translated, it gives CATSRGTSRQGYGYTF.

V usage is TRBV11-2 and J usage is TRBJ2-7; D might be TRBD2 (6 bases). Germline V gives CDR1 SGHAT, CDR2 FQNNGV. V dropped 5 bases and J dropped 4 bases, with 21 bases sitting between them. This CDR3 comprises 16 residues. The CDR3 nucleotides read TGTGCCAGCAGCCAAGGAGGGAGTGCCGGGACGTACGAGCAGTACTTC. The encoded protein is CASSQGGSAGTYEQYF.

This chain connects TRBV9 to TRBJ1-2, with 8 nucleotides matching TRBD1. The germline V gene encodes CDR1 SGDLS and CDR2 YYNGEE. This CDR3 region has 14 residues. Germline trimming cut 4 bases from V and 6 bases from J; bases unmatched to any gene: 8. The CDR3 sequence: CASSPPGQADGYTF. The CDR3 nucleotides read TGTGCCAGCAGCCCCCCGGGACAGGCGGATGGCTACACCTTC.

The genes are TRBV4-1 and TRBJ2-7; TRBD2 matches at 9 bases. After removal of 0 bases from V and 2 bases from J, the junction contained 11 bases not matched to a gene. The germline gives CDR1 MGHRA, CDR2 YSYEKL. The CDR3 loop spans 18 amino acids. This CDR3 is CASSQELRREGNTYEQYF. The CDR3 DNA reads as TGCGCCAGCAGCCAAGAGCTGAGGCGGGAGGGCAACACCTACGAGCAGTACTTC.

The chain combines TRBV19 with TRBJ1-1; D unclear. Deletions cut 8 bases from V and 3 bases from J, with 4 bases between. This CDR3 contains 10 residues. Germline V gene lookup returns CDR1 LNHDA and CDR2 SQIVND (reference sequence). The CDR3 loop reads CASRDTEAFF. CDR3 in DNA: TGTGCCAGTCGAGACACTGAAGCTTTCTTT.

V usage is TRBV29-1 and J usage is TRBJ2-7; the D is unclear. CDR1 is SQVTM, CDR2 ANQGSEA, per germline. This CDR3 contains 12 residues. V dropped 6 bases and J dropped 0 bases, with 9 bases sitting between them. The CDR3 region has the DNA TGCAGCGTAGACACCGCCTCCTACGAGCAGTACTTC. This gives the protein CSVDTASYEQYF.

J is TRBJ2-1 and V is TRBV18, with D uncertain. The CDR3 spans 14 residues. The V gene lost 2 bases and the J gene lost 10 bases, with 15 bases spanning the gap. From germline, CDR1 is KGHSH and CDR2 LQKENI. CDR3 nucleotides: TGTGCCAGCTCACCAATTTACGTCGGTAGCGAGCAGTTCTTC. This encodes CASSPIYVGSEQFF.

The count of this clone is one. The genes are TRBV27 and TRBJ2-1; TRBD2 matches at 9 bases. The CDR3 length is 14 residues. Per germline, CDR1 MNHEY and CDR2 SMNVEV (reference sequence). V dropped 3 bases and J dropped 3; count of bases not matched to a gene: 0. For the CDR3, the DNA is TGTGCCAGCAGTTTTAGCGGGAGCTACAATGAGCAGTTCTTC. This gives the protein CASSFSGSYNEQFF.

CDR3 nucleotide sequence: TGTGCCAGTAGTGAAACGGCAGACAGCACCTACGAGCAGTACTTC. Its protein product is CASSETADSTYEQYF. J is TRBJ2-7 and V is TRBV19, with D tentatively TRBD1 (5 bases). The CDR3 sequence is 15 residues long. V was clipped by 5 bases and J by 2 bases, with 16 bases between them. Per germline, CDR1 LNHDA and CDR2 SQIVND (reference sequence).

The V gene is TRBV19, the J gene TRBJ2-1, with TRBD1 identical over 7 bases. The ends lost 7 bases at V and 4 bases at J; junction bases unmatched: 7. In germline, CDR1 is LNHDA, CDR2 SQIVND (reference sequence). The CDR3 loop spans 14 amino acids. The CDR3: CASTYGDSYNEQFF. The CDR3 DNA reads TGTGCCAGTACCTACGGGGACAGTTACAATGAGCAGTTCTTC.

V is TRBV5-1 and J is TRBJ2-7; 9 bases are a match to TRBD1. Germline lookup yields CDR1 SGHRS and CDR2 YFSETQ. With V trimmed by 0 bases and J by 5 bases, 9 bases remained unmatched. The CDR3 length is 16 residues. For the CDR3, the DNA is TGCGCCAGCAGCTTGGGAGACAGGGGGGAGAAGAACGAGCAGTACTTC. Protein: CASSLGDRGEKNEQYF.

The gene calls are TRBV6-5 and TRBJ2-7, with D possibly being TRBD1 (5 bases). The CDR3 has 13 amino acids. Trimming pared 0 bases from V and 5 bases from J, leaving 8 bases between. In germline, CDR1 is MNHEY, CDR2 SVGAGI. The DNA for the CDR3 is TGTGCCAGCAGTTACTCGTTCAGGGACGAGCAGTACTTC. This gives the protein CASSYSFRDEQYF.

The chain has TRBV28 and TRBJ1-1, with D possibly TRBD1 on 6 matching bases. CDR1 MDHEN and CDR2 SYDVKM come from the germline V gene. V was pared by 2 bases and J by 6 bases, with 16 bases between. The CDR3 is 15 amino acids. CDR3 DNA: TGTGCCAGCAGTTTAAATAGGGGGGGAATTGCTGAAGCTTTCTTT. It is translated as CASSLNRGGIAEAFF.

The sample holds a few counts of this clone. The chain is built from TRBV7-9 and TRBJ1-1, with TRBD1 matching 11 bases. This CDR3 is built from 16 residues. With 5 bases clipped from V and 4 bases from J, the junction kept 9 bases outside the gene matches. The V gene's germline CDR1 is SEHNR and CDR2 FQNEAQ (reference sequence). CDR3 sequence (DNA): TGTGCCAGCAGCCCGCGGACAGGGGGCATCGGCACTGAAGCTTTCTTT. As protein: CASSPRTGGIGTEAFF.

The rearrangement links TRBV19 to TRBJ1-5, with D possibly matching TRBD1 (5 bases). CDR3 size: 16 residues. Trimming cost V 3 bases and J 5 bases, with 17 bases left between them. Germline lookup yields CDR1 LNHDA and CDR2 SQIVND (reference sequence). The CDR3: CASSISEGSGYQPQHF. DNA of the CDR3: TGTGCCAGTAGTATTAGCGAGGGGAGCGGGTATCAGCCCCAGCATTTT.